A single sample gave rise to the 3 T cell receptor beta chains below, sequenced in a study of OX40 agonist ivuxolimab in advanced cancers. Clones were sequenced by immunoSEQ multiplex PCR, and TCRdb holds only the in-frame ones, with some missing. Of about 19,000 clones detected, 85% to 90% appear once; the ten largest clones hold 50%. Sequences were derived from CD4+ or CD8+ T cells sorted from blood, sampled in a trial of the OX40 agonist ivuxolimab. These receptor sequences come from an adult with an advanced solid tumor such as melanoma, head and neck, liver or kidney cancer.

Comment on this clone: The germline gene is not matched at one end of the junction; a read error may be the cause. The chain couples TRBV7-2 to TRBJ2-2, with TRBD1 matching over 9 bases. The CDR3 runs 12 residues. The germline CDR1 and CDR2 sequences are SGHTA and FQGNSA. The CDR3 spells CAGQGPTGELFF. CDR3 DNA sequence: TGCGCTGGACAGGGGCCCACCGGGGAGCTGTTTTTT.

Points on this clone: At one end the junction does not follow the germline gene, possibly because of a read error. The chain couples TRBV7-7 to TRBJ2-7; 9 nucleotides align to TRBD1. The CDR3 has 14 residues. Germline CDR1 SSHAT, CDR2 FNYEAQ (reference sequence). The CDR3 coding sequence is TGTGCTAGCAGCCAGGGGACAGGGAGTTACGAGCAGTACTTC. Protein: CASSQGTGSYEQYF.

The chain employs TRBV7-8 and TRBJ2-3, with D uncertain. Looked up from germline, CDR1 is SGHVS and CDR2 is FQNEAQ. This CDR3 comprises 13 residues. V was clipped by 1 base and J by 3 bases, with 5 bases between them. CDR3 DNA sequence: TGTGCCAGCAGCTTAGTGATGACAGATACGCAGTATTTT. Translation: CASSLVMTDTQYF.